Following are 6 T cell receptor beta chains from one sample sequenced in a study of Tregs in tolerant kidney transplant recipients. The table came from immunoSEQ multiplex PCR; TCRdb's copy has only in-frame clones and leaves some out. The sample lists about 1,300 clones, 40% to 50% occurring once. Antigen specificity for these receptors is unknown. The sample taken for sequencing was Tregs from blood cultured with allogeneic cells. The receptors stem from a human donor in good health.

The CDR3 DNA sequence: TGTGCCAGCAGCACCCGACTAGCGGGGGGGTGGTCCACAGATACGCAGTATTTT. It yields the protein CASSTRLAGGWSTDTQYF. This rearrangement joins TRBV7-9 to TRBJ2-3; 14 nucleotides match TRBD2. CDR3 length: 18 residues. Germline V CDR1 and CDR2: SEHNR, FQNEAQ (reference sequence). J was trimmed by 2 bases and V by 5 bases; bases with no gene match: 9.

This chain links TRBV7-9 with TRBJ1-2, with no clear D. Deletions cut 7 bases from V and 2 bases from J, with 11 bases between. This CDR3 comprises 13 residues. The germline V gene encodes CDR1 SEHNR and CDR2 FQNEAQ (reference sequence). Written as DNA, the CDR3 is TGTGCCAGCACCGGAGTTTTGAACTATGGCTACACCTTC. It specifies CASTGVLNYGYTF.

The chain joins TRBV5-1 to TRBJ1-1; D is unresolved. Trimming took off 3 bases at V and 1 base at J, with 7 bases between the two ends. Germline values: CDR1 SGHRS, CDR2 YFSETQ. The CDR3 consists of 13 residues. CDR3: CASSSLGNTEAFF. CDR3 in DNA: TGCGCCAGCAGCTCCTTGGGGAACACTGAAGCTTTCTTT.

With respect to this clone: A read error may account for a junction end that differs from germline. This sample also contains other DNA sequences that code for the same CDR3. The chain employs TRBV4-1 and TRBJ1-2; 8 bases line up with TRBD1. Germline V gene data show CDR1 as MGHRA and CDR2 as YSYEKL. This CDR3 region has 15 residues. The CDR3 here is CASSPQGGTNYGYTF. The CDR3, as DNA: TGTGCCAGCAGCCCACAGGGGGGTACTAACTATGGCTACACCTTC.

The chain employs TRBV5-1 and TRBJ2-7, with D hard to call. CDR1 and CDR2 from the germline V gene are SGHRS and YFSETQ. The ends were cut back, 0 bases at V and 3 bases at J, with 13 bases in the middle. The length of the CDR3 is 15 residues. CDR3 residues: CASSLAAHRSYEQYF. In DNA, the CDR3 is TGCGCCAGCAGCTTGGCGGCACACCGCAGCTACGAGCAGTACTTC. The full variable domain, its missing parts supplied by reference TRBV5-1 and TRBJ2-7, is KAGVTQTPRYLIKTRGQQVTLSCSPISGHRSVSWYQQTPGQGLQFLFEYFSETQRNKGNFPGRFSGRQFSNSRSEMNVSTLELGDSALYLCASSLAAHRSYEQYFGPGTRLTVT.

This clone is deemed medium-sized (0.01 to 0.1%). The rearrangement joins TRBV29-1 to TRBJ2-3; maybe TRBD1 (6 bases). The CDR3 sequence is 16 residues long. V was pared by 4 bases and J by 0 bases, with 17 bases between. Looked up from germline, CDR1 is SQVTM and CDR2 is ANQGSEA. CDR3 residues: CSVGWGPTPSTDTQYF. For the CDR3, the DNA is TGCAGCGTTGGGTGGGGGCCGACTCCTAGCACAGATACGCAGTATTTT.